A single sample is the source of the 14 T cell receptor beta chains below, sequenced in a study of cytomegalovirus exposure and HLA in healthy donors. The PCR made use of 60 Vbeta and 13 Jbeta primers. Some clones are missing from TCRdb's copy, which holds only in-frame ones; the method was immunoSEQ multiplex PCR. The sample lists tens of thousands of clones; around 79% were seen once. Sequences were obtained from PBMCs. Every receptor here comes from a woman between 40 and 50 years old in good health and CMV-seropositive.

This clone was observed a single time. The rearrangement links TRBV6-5 to TRBJ2-7; D call uncertain. Between the trimmed V and J ends, which lost 6 bases and 0 bases, there was a span of 12 bases. The CDR3 contains 14 residues. The germline gives CDR1 MNHEY, CDR2 SVGAGI. DNA for the CDR3: TGTGCCAGCAGCCCACCCGGGTTCTCCTACGAGCAGTACTTC. Its protein product is CASSPPGFSYEQYF.

The chain joins TRBV5-1 to TRBJ2-2; D perhaps matches TRBD2 (5 bases). Trimming shortened V by 4 bases and J by 0 bases, and 13 bases separated the two germline ends. The CDR3 runs to 16 residues. Germline V gene lookup returns CDR1 SGHRS and CDR2 YFSETQ. CDR3 in amino acids: CASSHTGITNTGELFF. The CDR3 DNA is TGCGCCAGCAGCCACACGGGGATTACGAACACCGGGGAGCTGTTTTTT.

This clone was detected only once. The V gene is TRBV5-1, the J gene TRBJ1-4; 7 bases are shared with TRBD1. Germline-derived CDR1 and CDR2 are SGHRS and YFSETQ. This CDR3 has 16 amino acids. V lost 0 bases and J lost 8; bases outside the gene matches: 10. CDR3 nucleotides: TGCGCCAGCAGCTTGGGGATACAGGGGATGGCCGAAAAACTGTTTTTT. Its translation is CASSLGIQGMAEKLFF.

This rearrangement joins TRBV5-1 to TRBJ2-3; 9 bases fit TRBD2. The V gene end was trimmed by 6 bases and the J gene end by 0 bases; junction bases not matched to a gene: 8. Germline CDR1 reads SGHRS; CDR2 reads YFSETQ. The CDR3 runs to 16 residues. The CDR3 nucleotides read TGCGCCAGCAAAATGATAGCGGGAGCTAGCACAGATACGCAGTATTTT. Its translation is CASKMIAGASTDTQYF.

This clone has a handful of counts. The chain carries TRBV10-3 and TRBJ1-5; unclear D gene. CDR3 length equals 12 residues. Germline CDR1 and CDR2: ENHRY and SYGVKD. Trimming pared 3 bases from V and 6 bases from J, leaving 6 bases between. CDR3 residues: CAISDGSQPQHF. CDR3 DNA sequence: TGTGCCATCAGTGACGGGTCTCAGCCCCAGCATTTT.

The V and J genes are TRBV4-2 and TRBJ1-6, with a possible D match to TRBD1 (5 bases). CDR3 length equals 17 residues. CDR1 is LGHNA, CDR2 YNFKEQ, per germline. Trimming removed 0 bases at V and 6 bases at J, with 15 bases between. The CDR3 bases are TGTGCCAGCAGCCAAGATCTAGCGGGGGTTCGTAATTCACCCCTCCACTTT. It translates to CASSQDLAGVRNSPLHF.

This clone was counted between two and nine times. This rearrangement joins TRBV5-1 to TRBJ2-5; TRBD2 matches at 7 bases. The V segment lost 3 bases and the J segment 5 bases; nucleotides outside the gene matches: 4. In germline, CDR1 is SGHRS, CDR2 YFSETQ. The CDR3 is made up of 13 amino acids. CDR3 bases: TGCGCCAGCAGCTCGCGGGGGAGGGAGACCCAGTACTTC. Its protein is CASSSRGRETQYF.

The rearrangement links TRBV29-1 to TRBJ1-1; no definite D call. Germline V CDR1 and CDR2: SQVTM, ANQGSEA. Trimming took off 5 bases at V and 1 base at J, with 14 bases between the two ends. The CDR3 runs to 14 residues. The CDR3, as DNA: TGCAGCGTTAAAAAAGGTCAGGCGAACACTGAAGCTTTCTTT. This sequence encodes CSVKKGQANTEAFF.

The chain is built from TRBV9 and TRBJ2-1; the match to TRBD2 covers 12 bases. This CDR3 comprises 17 residues. Trimming cost V 0 bases and J 4 bases; bases outside gene matches: 5. CDR1 SGDLS and CDR2 YYNGEE come from the germline V gene. Here the CDR3 reads CASSVDPSGGGYNEQFF. The CDR3 DNA reads TGTGCCAGCAGCGTAGACCCTAGCGGGGGGGGTTACAATGAGCAGTTCTTC.

CDR3 residues: CASSPDRGRGDTQYF. The CDR3 DNA follows: TGTGCCAGCAGCCCGGACAGGGGGCGAGGGGATACGCAGTATTTT. V is TRBV5-4 and J is TRBJ2-3; TRBD1 aligns across 11 bases. The CDR3 is 15 residues long. V was pared by 4 bases and J by 6 bases, with 7 bases of the junction left unmatched. Germline CDR1 SGHNT, CDR2 YYREEE (reference sequence).

The DNA of the CDR3 is TGTGCCAGCTCACCCATCCCCGGGACTAGCGGGAGGGCCAATGAGCAGTTCTTC. This sequence encodes CASSPIPGTSGRANEQFF. The chain is built from TRBV18 and TRBJ2-1; TRBD2 aligns across 16 bases. Germline-derived CDR1 and CDR2 are KGHSH and LQKENI. After removal of 3 bases from V and 6 bases from J, the junction contained 8 bases not matched to a gene. The CDR3 contains 18 residues.

This clone appeared a few times. The rearrangement links TRBV28 to TRBJ1-6; D ambiguous. The V and J ends lost 7 bases and 5 bases respectively, with 12 bases between them. Germline lookup yields CDR1 MDHEN and CDR2 SYDVKM. This CDR3 spans 14 amino acids. The CDR3 DNA reads as TGTGCCAGCACCACACTCAGGAATAATTCACCCCTCCACTTT. It encodes CASTTLRNNSPLHF.

This CDR3 is CASSLGSGNYGYTF. The CDR3 nucleotides read TGTGCCAGCAGCTTAGGGTCAGGGAACTATGGCTACACCTTC. This chain connects TRBV7-8 to TRBJ1-2, with D maybe TRBD1 (5 bases). CDR3 length: 14 amino acids. V was clipped by 1 base and J by 2 bases, with 8 bases between them. CDR1 is SGHVS and CDR2 is FQNEAQ in the germline V gene.

The chain has TRBV2 and TRBJ2-5, with D possibly being TRBD2 (5 bases). V lost 6 bases to trimming and J lost 7 bases, with 12 bases between them. CDR3 size: 12 residues. CDR1 SNHLY and CDR2 FYNNEI come from the germline V gene. CDR3 coding DNA: TGTGCCAGCAGGGGAGACCTGGGGACCCAGTACTTC. Protein product: CASRGDLGTQYF.